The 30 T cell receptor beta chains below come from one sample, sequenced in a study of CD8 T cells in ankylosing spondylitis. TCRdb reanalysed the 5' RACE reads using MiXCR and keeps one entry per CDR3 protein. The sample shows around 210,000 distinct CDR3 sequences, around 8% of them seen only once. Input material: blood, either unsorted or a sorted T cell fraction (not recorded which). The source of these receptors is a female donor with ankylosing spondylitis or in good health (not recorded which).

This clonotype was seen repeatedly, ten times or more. CDR3: CSAAGTGDYNEQFF. In DNA, the CDR3 is TGCAGTGCGGCCGGGACGGGAGACTACAATGAGCAGTTCTTC. V and J are TRBV20-1 and TRBJ2-1, with D perhaps matching TRBD2 (6 bases). This CDR3 is built from 14 residues. The germline V gene encodes CDR1 DFQATT and CDR2 SNEGSKA (reference sequence). V lost 6 bases and J lost 3, with 15 bases in between.

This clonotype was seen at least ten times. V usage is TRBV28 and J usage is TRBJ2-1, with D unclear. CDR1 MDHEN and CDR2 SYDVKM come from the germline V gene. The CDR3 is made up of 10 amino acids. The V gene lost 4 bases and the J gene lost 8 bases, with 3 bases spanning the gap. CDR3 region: CASSSYEQFF. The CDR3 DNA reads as TGTGCCAGCAGTTCCTATGAGCAGTTCTTC.

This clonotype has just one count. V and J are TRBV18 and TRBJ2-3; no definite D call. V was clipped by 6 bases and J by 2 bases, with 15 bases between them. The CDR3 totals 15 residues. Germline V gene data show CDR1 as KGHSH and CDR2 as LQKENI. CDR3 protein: CASSPISRYTDTQYF. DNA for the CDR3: TGTGCCAGCTCGCCAATCTCGAGGTACACAGATACGCAGTATTTT.

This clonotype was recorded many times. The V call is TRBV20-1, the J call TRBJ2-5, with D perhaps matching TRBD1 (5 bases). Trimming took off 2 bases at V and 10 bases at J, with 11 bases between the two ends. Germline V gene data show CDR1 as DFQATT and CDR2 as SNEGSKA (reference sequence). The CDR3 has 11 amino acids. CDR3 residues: CSARHSQGQYF. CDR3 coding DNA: TGCAGTGCTAGACACAGCCAGGGCCAGTACTTC.

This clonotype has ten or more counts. The CDR3: CASSLGGLAGEKQYF. The CDR3 DNA sequence: TGTGCCAGCAGTTTAGGAGGACTAGCGGGAGAAAAGCAGTACTTC. This sequence joins TRBV12-3 or TRBV12-4 and TRBJ2-7; 13 bases map to TRBD2. The ends lost 1 base at V and 8 bases at J; junction bases unmatched: 5. The CDR3 covers 15 residues.

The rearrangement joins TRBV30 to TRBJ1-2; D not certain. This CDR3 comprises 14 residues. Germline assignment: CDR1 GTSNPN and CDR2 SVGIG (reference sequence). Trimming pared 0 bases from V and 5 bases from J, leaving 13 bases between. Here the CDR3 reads CAWSVGRRGYGYTF. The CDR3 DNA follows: TGTGCCTGGAGTGTTGGGAGGAGAGGATATGGCTACACCTTC. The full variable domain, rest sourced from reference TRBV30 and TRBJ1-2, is SQTIHQWPATLVQPVGSPLSLECTVEGTSNPNLYWYRQAAGRGLQLLFYSVGIGQISSEVPQNLSASRPQDRQFILSSKKLLLSDSGFYLCAWSVGRRGYGYTFGSGTRLTVV.

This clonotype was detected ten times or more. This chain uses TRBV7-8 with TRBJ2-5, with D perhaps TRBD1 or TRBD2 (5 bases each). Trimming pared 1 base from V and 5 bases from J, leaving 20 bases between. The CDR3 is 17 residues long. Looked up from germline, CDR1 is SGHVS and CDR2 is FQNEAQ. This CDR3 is CASSLEGRWGVTETQYF. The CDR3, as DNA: TGTGCCAGCAGCTTAGAAGGGAGATGGGGCGTAACGGAGACCCAGTACTTC.

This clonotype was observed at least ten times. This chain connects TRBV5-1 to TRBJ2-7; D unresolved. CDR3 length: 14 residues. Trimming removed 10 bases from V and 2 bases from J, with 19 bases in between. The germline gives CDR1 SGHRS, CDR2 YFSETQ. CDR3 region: CAGPKRLYTYEQYF. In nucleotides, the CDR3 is TGCGCCGGACCCAAGAGATTATATACCTACGAGCAGTACTTC.

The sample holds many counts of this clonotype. CDR3 sequence: CASSPLAGASEQYF. The CDR3 bases are TGTGCCAGCAGCCCGCTAGCGGGAGCATCCGAGCAGTACTTC. The chain carries TRBV7-2 and TRBJ2-7; 10 bases align to TRBD2. Germline-derived CDR1 and CDR2 are SGHTA and FQGNSA. The J segment lost 6 bases and the V segment lost 5 bases, leaving 7 bases of the junction unmatched. The CDR3 has 14 residues.

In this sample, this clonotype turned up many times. As DNA, the CDR3 is TGCAGTGCCAACTTCCCCGGGACTCCCATTGGGTGGACCCAAGAGACCCAGTACTTC. It translates to CSANFPGTPIGWTQETQYF. The chain couples TRBV20-1 to TRBJ2-5, with TRBD2 as a possible D gene (6 bases). Germline loops: CDR1 DFQATT, CDR2 SNEGSKA (reference sequence). The CDR3 runs 19 residues. Trimming cost V 6 bases and J 1 base, with 30 bases left between them.

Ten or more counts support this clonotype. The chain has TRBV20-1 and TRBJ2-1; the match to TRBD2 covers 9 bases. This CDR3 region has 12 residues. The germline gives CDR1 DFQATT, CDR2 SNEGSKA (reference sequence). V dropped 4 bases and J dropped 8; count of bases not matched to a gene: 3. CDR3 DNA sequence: TGCAGTGCTAAGGCGGGAGGGTATGAGCAGTTCTTC. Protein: CSAKAGGYEQFF.

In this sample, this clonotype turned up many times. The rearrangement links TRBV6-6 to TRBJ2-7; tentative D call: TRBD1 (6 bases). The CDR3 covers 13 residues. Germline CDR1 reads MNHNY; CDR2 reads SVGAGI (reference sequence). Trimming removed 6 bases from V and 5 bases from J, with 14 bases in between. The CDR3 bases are TGTGCCAGCAGACGACAGGTCTTAAACGAGCAGTACTTC. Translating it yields CASRRQVLNEQYF.

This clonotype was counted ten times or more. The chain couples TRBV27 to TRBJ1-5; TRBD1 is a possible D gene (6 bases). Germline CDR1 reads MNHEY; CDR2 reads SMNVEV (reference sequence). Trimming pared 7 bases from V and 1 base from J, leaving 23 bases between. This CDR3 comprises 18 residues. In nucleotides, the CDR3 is TGTGCCAGCATAAATTCCCCAGACAGGTATCGGAGCAATCAGCCCCAGCATTTT. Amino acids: CASINSPDRYRSNQPQHF.

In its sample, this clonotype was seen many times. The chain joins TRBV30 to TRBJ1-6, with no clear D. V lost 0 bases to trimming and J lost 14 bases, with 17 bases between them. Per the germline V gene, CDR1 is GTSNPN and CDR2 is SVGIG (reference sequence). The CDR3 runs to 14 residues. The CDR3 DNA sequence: TGTGCCTGGAGTGTATTGGGCGCTGTTGGGACCCTCCACTTT. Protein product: CAWSVLGAVGTLHF.

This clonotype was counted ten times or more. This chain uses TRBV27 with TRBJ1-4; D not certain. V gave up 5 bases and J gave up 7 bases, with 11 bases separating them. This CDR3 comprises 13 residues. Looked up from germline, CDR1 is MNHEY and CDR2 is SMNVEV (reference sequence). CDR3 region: CASSPRHLEKLFF. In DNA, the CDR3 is TGTGCCAGCAGTCCCAGGCATCTTGAAAAACTGTTTTTT.

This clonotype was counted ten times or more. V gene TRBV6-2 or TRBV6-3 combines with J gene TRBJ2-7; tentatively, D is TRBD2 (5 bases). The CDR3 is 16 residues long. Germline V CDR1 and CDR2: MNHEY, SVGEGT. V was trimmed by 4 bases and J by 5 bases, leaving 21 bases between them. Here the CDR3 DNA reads TGTGCCAGCAGTTTTAATCGGCAGCCCACTAGGAACGAGCAGTACTTC. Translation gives CASSFNRQPTRNEQYF.

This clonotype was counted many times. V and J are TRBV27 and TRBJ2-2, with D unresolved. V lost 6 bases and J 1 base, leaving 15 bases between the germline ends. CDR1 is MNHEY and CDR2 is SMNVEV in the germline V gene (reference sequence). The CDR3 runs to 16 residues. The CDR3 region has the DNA TGTGCCAGCAGCTACCTGACCCCACGGAACACCGGGGAGCTGTTTTTT. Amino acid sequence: CASSYLTPRNTGELFF.

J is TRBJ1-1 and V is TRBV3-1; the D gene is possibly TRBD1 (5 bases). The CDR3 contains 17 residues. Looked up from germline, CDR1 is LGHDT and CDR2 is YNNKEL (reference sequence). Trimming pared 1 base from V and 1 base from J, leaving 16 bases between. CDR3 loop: CASSQGQRGAGNTEAFF. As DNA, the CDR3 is TGTGCCAGCAGCCAAGGCCAAAGGGGAGCAGGGAACACTGAAGCTTTCTTT. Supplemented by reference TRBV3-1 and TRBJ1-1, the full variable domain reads DTAVSQTPKYLVTQMGNDKSIKCEQNLGHDTMYWYKQDSKKFLKIMFSYNNKELIINETVPNRFSPKSPDKAHLNLHINSLELGDSAVYFCASSQGQRGAGNTEAFFGQGTRLTVV.

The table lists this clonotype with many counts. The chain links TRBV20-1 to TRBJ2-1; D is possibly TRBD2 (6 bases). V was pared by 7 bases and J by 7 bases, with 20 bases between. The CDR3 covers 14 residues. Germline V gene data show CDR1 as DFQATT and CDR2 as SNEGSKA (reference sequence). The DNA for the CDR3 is TGCAGTGTTTCCTATGGGGGGAGGCGGAATGAGCAGTTCTTC. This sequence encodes CSVSYGGRRNEQFF.

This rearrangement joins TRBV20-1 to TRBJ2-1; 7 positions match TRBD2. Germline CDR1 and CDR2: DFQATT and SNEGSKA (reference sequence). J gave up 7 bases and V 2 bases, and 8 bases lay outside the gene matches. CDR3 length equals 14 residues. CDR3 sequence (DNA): TGCAGTGCTAGATGGGGGGGGACTACGAATGAGCAGTTCTTC. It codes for CSARWGGTTNEQFF.

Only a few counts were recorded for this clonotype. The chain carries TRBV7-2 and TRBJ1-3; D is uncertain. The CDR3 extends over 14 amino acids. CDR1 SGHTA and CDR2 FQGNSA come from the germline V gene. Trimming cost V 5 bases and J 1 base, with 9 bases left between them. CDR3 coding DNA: TGTGCCAGCAGCACCCGTATTTCTGGAAACACCATATATTTT. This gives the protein CASSTRISGNTIYF.

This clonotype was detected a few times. The CDR3 spells CASSLPATGRETQYF. The CDR3 nucleotides read TGTGCCAGCAGCTTACCGGCGACAGGACGGGAGACCCAGTACTTC. This chain links TRBV5-6 with TRBJ2-5; possibly TRBD1 for D (6 bases). CDR3 length: 15 amino acids. Between the trimmed V and J ends, which lost 2 bases and 5 bases, there was a span of 16 bases. Germline-derived CDR1 and CDR2 are SGHDT and YYEEEE.

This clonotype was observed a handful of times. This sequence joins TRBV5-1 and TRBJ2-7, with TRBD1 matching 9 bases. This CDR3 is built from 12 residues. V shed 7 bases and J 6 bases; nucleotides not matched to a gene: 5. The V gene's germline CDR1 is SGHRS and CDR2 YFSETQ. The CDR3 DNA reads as TGCGCCAGCTGCGGACAGGGGTCCGAGCAGTACTTC. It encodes CASCGQGSEQYF.

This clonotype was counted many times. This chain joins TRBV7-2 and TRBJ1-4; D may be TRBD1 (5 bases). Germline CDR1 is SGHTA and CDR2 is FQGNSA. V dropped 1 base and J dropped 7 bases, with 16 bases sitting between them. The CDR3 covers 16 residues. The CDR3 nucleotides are TGTGCCAGCAGCTTAGTACATCGGGGTCAGGGTGAAAAACTGTTTTTT. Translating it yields CASSLVHRGQGEKLFF.

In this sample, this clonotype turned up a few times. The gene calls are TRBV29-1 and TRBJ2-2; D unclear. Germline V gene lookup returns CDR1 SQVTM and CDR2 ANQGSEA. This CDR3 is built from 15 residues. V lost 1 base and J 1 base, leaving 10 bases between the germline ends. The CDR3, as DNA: TGCAGCGTTGAAGTGGCAAGCAAGAACACCGGGGAGCTGTTTTTT. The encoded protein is CSVEVASKNTGELFF.

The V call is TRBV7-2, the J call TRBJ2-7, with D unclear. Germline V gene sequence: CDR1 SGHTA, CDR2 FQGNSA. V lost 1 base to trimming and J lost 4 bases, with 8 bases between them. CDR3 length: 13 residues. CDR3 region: CASSLEGLYEQYF. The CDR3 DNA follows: TGTGCCAGCAGCTTAGAGGGTCTATACGAGCAGTACTTC.

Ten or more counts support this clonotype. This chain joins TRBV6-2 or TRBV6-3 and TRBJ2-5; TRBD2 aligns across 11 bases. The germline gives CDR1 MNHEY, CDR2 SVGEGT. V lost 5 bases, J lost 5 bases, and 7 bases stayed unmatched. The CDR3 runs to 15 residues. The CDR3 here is CASSGITSGSETQYF. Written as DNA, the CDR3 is TGTGCCAGCAGTGGGATTACTAGCGGGAGTGAGACCCAGTACTTC.

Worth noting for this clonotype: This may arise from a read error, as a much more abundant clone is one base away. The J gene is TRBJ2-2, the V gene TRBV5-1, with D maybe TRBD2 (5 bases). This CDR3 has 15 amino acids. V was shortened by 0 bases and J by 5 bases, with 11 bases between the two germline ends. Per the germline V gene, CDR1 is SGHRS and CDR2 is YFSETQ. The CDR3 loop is CASSLAEAVTGELFF. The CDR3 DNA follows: TGCGCCAGCAGCTTGGCGGAGGCTGTAACCGGGGAGCTGTTTTTT.

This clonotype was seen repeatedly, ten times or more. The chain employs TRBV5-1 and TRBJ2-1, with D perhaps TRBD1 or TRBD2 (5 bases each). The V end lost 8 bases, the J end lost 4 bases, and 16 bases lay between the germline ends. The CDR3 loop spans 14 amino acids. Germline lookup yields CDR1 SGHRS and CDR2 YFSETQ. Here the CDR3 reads CASTGTATYNEQFF. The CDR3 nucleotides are TGCGCCAGTACCGGGACGGCTACTTACAATGAGCAGTTCTTC. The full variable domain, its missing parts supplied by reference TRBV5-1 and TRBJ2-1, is KAGVTQTPRYLIKTRGQQVTLSCSPISGHRSVSWYQQTPGQGLQFLFEYFSETQRNKGNFPGRFSGRQFSNSRSEMNVSTLELGDSALYLCASTGTATYNEQFFGPGTRLTVL.

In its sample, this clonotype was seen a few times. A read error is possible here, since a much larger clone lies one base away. The CDR3 nucleotides read TGCAGTGCTAGTAGGCGGGAGCGCCGTTGGGAGGCCCAGTACTTC. Translated, it gives CSASRRERRWEAQYF. V gene TRBV20-1 combines with J gene TRBJ2-5; 7 bases agree with TRBD2. The trim removed 3 bases at V and 9 bases at J, leaving 16 bases unmatched. This CDR3 region has 15 residues. The germline V gene has CDR1 DFQATT and CDR2 SNEGSKA (reference sequence).